This TCR beta chain is from a study of response to subunit inactivated influenza vaccine. The CDR3 consists of 14 residues. This clonotype was observed a handful of times. What it binds is unknown. Findings and caveats of the study: Authors proposed each seasonal influenza vaccination draws in few new T cells.

Using its own MiXCR run on the RT-PCR reads, TCRdb lists one record per CDR3 protein. The profile covers 700,000 to 900,000 distinct CDR3 sequences, with roughly 20% appearing a single time and around 9.6% taken by the ten largest. The TCR originated in a middle-aged man who received an inactivated influenza vaccine. The source material was PBMCs from blood, sampled roughly 5 days after vaccination. The chain carries TRBV21-1 and TRBJ1-5; the table assigns TRBD1, which was not confirmed against the DNA. TRBV21-1 is noted as a pseudogene. As DNA, the CDR3 is TGTGCCAGCAGTAGACAGGGTCTCCGCTGGCCCCAGCATTTT. It yields the protein CASSRQGLRWPQHF.